The 11 T cell receptor beta chains in this list originate from one sample, sequenced in a study of cytomegalovirus exposure and HLA in healthy donors. The PCR employed 60 Vbeta primers together with 13 Jbeta primers. Profiling relied on immunoSEQ multiplex PCR, and the TCRdb table lists in-frame clones only, not all of them. The profile covers under 200,000 clones, with roughly 60% appearing a single time and roughly 2.9% taken by the ten largest. Sample: PBMCs. These receptors all come from a man aged 40-49 years in good health and CMV-seronegative.

V usage is TRBV6-5 and J usage is TRBJ1-4; a possible D gene is TRBD1 (5 bases). CDR1 and CDR2 from the germline V gene are MNHEY and SVGAGI. The CDR3 spans 15 residues. Deletions cut 4 bases from V and 4 bases from J, with 13 bases between. CDR3 nucleotides: TGTGCCAGCAGTTCCCCCGGGAGGGGTAATGAAAAACTGTTTTTT. Protein sequence: CASSSPGRGNEKLFF.

In its sample, this clone was seen a few times. The chain couples TRBV11-2 to TRBJ2-1; D is possibly TRBD1 (5 bases). There are 19 residues in the CDR3. Germline V gene data show CDR1 as SGHAT and CDR2 as FQNNGV. Trimming stripped 0 bases from V and 0 bases from J, with 18 bases between. The CDR3 DNA reads TGTGCCAGCAGCTTAGATCAGGGTTTGACGGATGGCTCCTACAATGAGCAGTTCTTC. Amino acids: CASSLDQGLTDGSYNEQFF.

This clone was detected only a few times. V usage is TRBV19 and J usage is TRBJ1-2; D may be TRBD1 (5 bases). The CDR3 contains 15 residues. Germline CDR1 is LNHDA and CDR2 is SQIVND (reference sequence). Trimming took 5 bases from V and 8 from J, leaving 21 bases between them. CDR3 nucleotide sequence: TGTGCCAGTAGTCCCCTTGGGGGGGGTCTAGGAGGCTACACCTTC. Translated, it gives CASSPLGGGLGGYTF.

There are a few counts of this clone. This rearrangement joins TRBV15 to TRBJ2-6, with D hard to call. Germline V lookup: CDR1 LNHNV, CDR2 YYDKDF (reference sequence). CDR3 size: 15 residues. V was trimmed by 4 bases and J by 0 bases, leaving 7 bases between them. This chain's CDR3 is CATSTTDSGANVLTF. DNA for the CDR3: TGTGCCACCAGCACCACAGACTCTGGGGCCAACGTCCTGACTTTC. Supplemented by reference TRBV15 and TRBJ2-6, the full variable domain reads DAMVIQNPRYQVTQFGKPVTLSCSQTLNHNVMYWYQQKSSQAPKLLFHYYDKDFNNEADTPDNFQSRRPNTSFCFLDIRSPGLGDTAMYLCATSTTDSGANVLTFGAGSRLTVL.

The chain carries TRBV4-3 and TRBJ2-7, with a weak D call TRBD2 (5 bases). V was clipped by 1 base and J by 5 bases, with 12 bases between them. Looked up from germline, CDR1 is LGHNA and CDR2 is YSLEER. This CDR3 contains 14 residues. CDR3 nucleotide sequence: TGCGCCAGCAGCCAAGTCGGACTGCAGAACGAGCAGTACTTC. Its translation is CASSQVGLQNEQYF.

This clone was seen a few times. The chain joins TRBV5-1 to TRBJ1-4; perhaps TRBD1 as D (6 bases). Germline loops: CDR1 SGHRS, CDR2 YFSETQ. Trimming pared 4 bases from V and 0 bases from J, leaving 13 bases between. The CDR3 covers 16 residues. CDR3 in DNA: TGCGCCAGCAGCCTAGACAGGCTAGCAACTAATGAAAAACTGTTTTTT. It yields the protein CASSLDRLATNEKLFF.

The V gene is TRBV15, the J gene TRBJ2-5, with 10 positions matching TRBD2. The V and J ends lost 0 bases and 2 bases, in that order; junction bases with no gene match: 9. Per the germline V gene, CDR1 is LNHNV and CDR2 is YYDKDF (reference sequence). The CDR3 totals 18 residues. The CDR3 DNA sequence: TGTGCCACCAGCAGAGATCGGGTAGCGGGGGGCCTTCAAGAGACCCAGTACTTC. Protein: CATSRDRVAGGLQETQYF.

This chain links TRBV7-2 with TRBJ2-3, with 16 bases that match TRBD2. V was pared by 5 bases and J by 6 bases, with 11 bases of the junction left unmatched. CDR1 is SGHTA, CDR2 FQGNSA, per germline. The CDR3 consists of 18 residues. DNA of the CDR3: TGTGCCAGCAGCCCCGGGACTAGCGGGAGGGGGGGGATGGATACGCAGTATTTT. Protein product: CASSPGTSGRGGMDTQYF.

In its sample, this clone was seen a few times. The J gene is TRBJ2-1, the V gene TRBV29-1; perhaps TRBD1 as D (6 bases). The CDR3 runs 14 residues. Per the germline V gene, CDR1 is SQVTM and CDR2 is ANQGSEA. V lost 3 bases and J lost 0, with 9 bases in between. This CDR3 reads CSVEDSSSYNEQFF. CDR3 bases: TGCAGCGTTGAGGACAGCAGCTCCTACAATGAGCAGTTCTTC.

This rearrangement joins TRBV4-1 to TRBJ2-7; TRBD1 agrees at 9 bases. CDR3 length: 15 residues. CDR1 and CDR2 (germline): MGHRA, YSYEKL. With 3 bases clipped from V and 2 bases from J, the junction kept 5 bases outside the gene matches. The CDR3 DNA sequence: TGCGCCAGCAGCCATCCGGGACAGGGCCCCTACGAGCAGTACTTC. Protein product: CASSHPGQGPYEQYF.

This sequence joins TRBV5-6 and TRBJ2-7, with 9 bases lining up with TRBD1. The J segment lost 4 bases and the V segment lost 0 bases, leaving 5 bases of the junction unmatched. The CDR3 is 15 residues long. The germline V gene has CDR1 SGHDT and CDR2 YYEEEE. The CDR3 here is CASSLEGQGYYEQYF. DNA for the CDR3: TGTGCCAGCAGCTTGGAGGGACAGGGATATTACGAGCAGTACTTC.